The 27 T cell receptor beta chains listed next were all sequenced from one sample in a study of blood T cell repertoires in COVID-19 (dated by TCRdb to between 2020 and 2021). The method was the immunoSEQ multiplex PCR assay. TCRdb took this table from immuneACCESS and kept in-frame rearrangements with V and J called. Such tables lack part of the clones; where checked against another copy, unresolved V genes explain under half of the gap, and the rest is unexplained. For this sample the table gives roughly 100,000 clones, of which about 75% were detected only once. The ten largest account for around 9.4% of the sample. Sequences were obtained from peripheral blood. The receptor source for this set is a woman aged 80 or over with acute or convalescent COVID-19.

There are a few counts of this clone. This rearrangement joins TRBV6-2 or TRBV6-3 to TRBJ1-2; unclear D gene. V gave up 3 bases and J gave up 3 bases, with 11 bases separating them. Germline CDR1 reads MNHEY; CDR2 reads SVGEGT. The CDR3 runs to 14 residues. The CDR3 DNA is TGTGCCAGCAGTTATAGCGACTTCGACTATGGCTACACCTTC. Its protein is CASSYSDFDYGYTF.

The CDR3 DNA follows: TGCGCCAGCAGCTTCGGAGGACGCGGGTCCGAGCAGTACTTC. Protein: CASSFGGRGSEQYF. The gene calls are TRBV5-1 and TRBJ2-7; TRBD2 might be the D (5 bases). Deletions cut 2 bases from V and 6 bases from J, with 15 bases between. Germline CDR1 reads SGHRS; CDR2 reads YFSETQ. CDR3 size: 14 residues.

The V and J genes are TRBV7-3 and TRBJ1-1; D may be TRBD1 (5 bases). Germline values: CDR1 SGHTA, CDR2 FQGTGA. This CDR3 spans 13 amino acids. The V end lost 5 bases, the J end lost 3 bases, and 10 bases lay between the germline ends. CDR3 protein: CASSKRGDTEAFF. The CDR3 nucleotides are TGTGCCAGCAGCAAAAGGGGTGACACTGAAGCTTTCTTT. Complete variable domain (other parts from reference TRBV7-3 and TRBJ1-1): GAGVSQTPSNKVTEKGKYVELRCDPISGHTALYWYRQSLGQGPEFLIYFQGTGAADDSGLPNDRFFAVRPEGSVSTLKIQRTERGDSAVYLCASSKRGDTEAFFGQGTRLTVV.

On this clone itself: The sample has other DNA sequences that encode this CDR3 too. The chain uses TRBV19 and TRBJ1-1; 9 bases line up with TRBD1. J was trimmed by 4 bases and V by 6 bases; bases with no gene match: 9. The V gene's germline CDR1 is LNHDA and CDR2 SQIVND (reference sequence). CDR3 length: 15 amino acids. This chain's CDR3 is CASSLTGGGGTEAFF. The DNA for the CDR3 is TGTGCCAGTAGCCTCACAGGGGGCGGCGGCACTGAAGCTTTCTTT.

The chain joins TRBV2 to TRBJ1-5; weak D call: TRBD1 (5 bases). The germline V gene encodes CDR1 SNHLY and CDR2 FYNNEI. There are 13 residues in the CDR3. With 2 bases removed from V and 7 bases from J, the gap between germline ends came to 9 bases. DNA for the CDR3: TGTGCCAGCAGTGAATTAGGGGAACAGCCCCAGCATTTT. Residues: CASSELGEQPQHF.

The rearrangement uses TRBV9 and TRBJ2-7; TRBD1 agrees at 9 bases. The CDR3 consists of 16 residues. Germline V CDR1 and CDR2: SGDLS, YYNGEE. The V and J ends lost 3 bases and 2 bases, in that order; junction bases with no gene match: 9. CDR3 coding DNA: TGTGCCAGCAGCGAAACTTCCGGGACAGGGACCTACGAGCAGTACTTC. Translated: CASSETSGTGTYEQYF. Combining the CDR3 with reference TRBV9 and TRBJ2-7 gives the whole variable domain DSGVTQTPKHLITATGQRVTLRCSPRSGDLSVYWYQQSLDQGLQFLIQYYNGEERAKGNILERFSAQQFPDLHSELNLSSLELGDSALYFCASSETSGTGTYEQYFGPGTRLTVT.

This chain links TRBV6-5 with TRBJ1-5; TRBD1 aligns across 7 bases. V shed 7 bases, J shed 2 bases, and the junction held 5 bases outside the gene matches. The CDR3 covers 14 residues. Germline V gives CDR1 MNHEY, CDR2 SVGAGI. This CDR3 is CASTAGTGNQPQHF. The CDR3 DNA reads TGTGCCAGCACCGCAGGGACAGGCAATCAGCCCCAGCATTTT.

The rearrangement joins TRBV7-2 to TRBJ2-7, with D unresolved. V lost 5 bases to trimming and J lost 6 bases, with 8 bases between them. Germline loops: CDR1 SGHTA, CDR2 FQGNSA. The CDR3 totals 11 residues. The CDR3: CASSATLEQYF. CDR3 bases: TGTGCCAGCAGCGCTACTCTCGAGCAGTACTTC.

The chain joins TRBV5-1 to TRBJ2-2; the D gene is possibly TRBD2 (6 bases). This CDR3 spans 15 amino acids. V dropped 1 base and J dropped 5 bases, with 12 bases sitting between them. The germline CDR1 and CDR2 sequences are SGHRS and YFSETQ. The CDR3 sequence: CASSLSLRGTGELFF. The CDR3 region has the DNA TGCGCCAGCAGCTTGTCACTTCGGGGGACCGGGGAGCTGTTTTTT.

This clone was recorded a few times. The rearrangement joins TRBV27 to TRBJ2-7, with D tentatively TRBD2 (5 bases). Germline CDR1 and CDR2: MNHEY and SMNVEV (reference sequence). Trimming took off 5 bases at V and 0 bases at J, with 14 bases between the two ends. This CDR3 has 15 residues. The CDR3 sequence: CASSPAGRYSYEQYF. The CDR3 DNA sequence: TGTGCCAGCAGTCCGGCGGGTCGATACTCCTACGAGCAGTACTTC.

This clone turned up a few times. The chain links TRBV5-1 to TRBJ2-5, with TRBD2 as a possible D gene (6 bases). This CDR3 contains 14 residues. Per the germline V gene, CDR1 is SGHRS and CDR2 is YFSETQ. The ends were cut back, 1 base at V and 6 bases at J, with 13 bases in the middle. As DNA, the CDR3 is TGCGCCAGCAGCTTGATGGAGGAGGGGAAGACCCAGTACTTC. Protein: CASSLMEEGKTQYF.

The chain uses TRBV9 and TRBJ2-3; 8 positions match TRBD1. With V trimmed by 7 bases and J by 4 bases, 14 bases remained unmatched. The CDR3 runs 16 residues. Germline lookup yields CDR1 SGDLS and CDR2 YYNGEE. The CDR3 sequence is CASGAGGLGGADTQYF. The CDR3 coding sequence is TGTGCCAGCGGAGCAGGGGGCCTAGGAGGCGCAGATACGCAGTATTTT.

The DNA for the CDR3 is TGCAGCGTTGTGAATGCAGGTACTGAAGCTTTCTTT. Residues: CSVVNAGTEAFF. The chain has TRBV29-1 and TRBJ1-1; no firm D call. V gave up 4 bases and J gave up 5 bases, with 11 bases separating them. CDR1 is SQVTM, CDR2 ANQGSEA, per germline. This CDR3 comprises 12 residues.

V is TRBV7-8 and J is TRBJ1-2; 12 bases agree with TRBD1. CDR3 size: 15 residues. V lost 5 bases to trimming and J lost 5 bases; unmatched junction nucleotides: 6. CDR1 and CDR2 from the germline V gene are SGHVS and FQNEAQ. Written as DNA, the CDR3 is TGTGCCAGCAGCCTGGGGACAGGGGGCGATTATGGCTACACCTTC. Protein: CASSLGTGGDYGYTF.

This chain links TRBV10-3 with TRBJ2-7; the D gene is possibly TRBD1 (6 bases). This CDR3 is built from 18 residues. Germline lookup yields CDR1 ENHRY and CDR2 SYGVKD. Trimming left V 6 bases short and J 4 bases short, with 28 bases between. CDR3 residues: CAISRDILDQDWGYEQYF. CDR3 bases: TGTGCCATCAGCCGGGACATCCTCGACCAGGATTGGGGGTACGAGCAGTACTTC.

The V and J genes are TRBV18 and TRBJ1-4, with D uncertain. The V and J ends lost 3 bases and 8 bases respectively, with 10 bases between them. This CDR3 comprises 13 residues. Germline V gene data show CDR1 as KGHSH and CDR2 as LQKENI. The CDR3 protein is CASSPRREEKLFF. The DNA of the CDR3 is TGTGCCAGCTCACCCCGCCGGGAAGAAAAACTGTTTTTT.

CDR3 region: CASTAGGGINQPQHF. In nucleotides, the CDR3 is TGTGCCAGTACCGCAGGGGGAGGCATTAATCAGCCCCAGCATTTT. The chain is built from TRBV19 and TRBJ1-5, with 7 bases aligning to TRBD1. V shed 7 bases and J 4 bases; nucleotides not matched to a gene: 10. The V gene's germline CDR1 is LNHDA and CDR2 SQIVND (reference sequence). The CDR3 has 15 amino acids.

CDR3 DNA sequence: TGTGCCAGCAGCCCAGGGAACAGTCGAGAGACCCAGTACTTC. Translation: CASSPGNSRETQYF. This chain uses TRBV11-2 with TRBJ2-5; possibly TRBD1 for D (5 bases). CDR1 and CDR2 from the germline V gene are SGHAT and FQNNGV. The CDR3 is 14 residues long. The germline V and J ends were trimmed by 5 bases and 4 bases, with 14 bases remaining between them.

This clone was seen only a few times. The CDR3 region is CATSDHGLTYEQYF. In DNA, the CDR3 is TGTGCCACCAGTGATCACGGACTAACCTACGAGCAGTACTTC. The gene calls are TRBV24-1 and TRBJ2-7, with D perhaps matching TRBD2 (6 bases). The germline CDR1 and CDR2 sequences are KGHDR and SFDVKD. Trimming took 3 bases from V and 2 from J, leaving 10 bases between them. The CDR3 runs 14 residues.

The chain joins TRBV10-3 to TRBJ2-3; no clear D gene. The V gene's germline CDR1 is ENHRY and CDR2 SYGVKD. Trimming left V 3 bases short and J 0 bases short, with 7 bases between. This CDR3 region has 14 residues. CDR3 protein: CAISDGDSTDTQYF. CDR3 sequence (DNA): TGTGCCATCAGTGATGGAGACAGCACAGATACGCAGTATTTT.

The rearrangement uses TRBV4-2 and TRBJ2-5; 8 nucleotides agree with TRBD2. This CDR3 contains 15 residues. V lost 0 bases to trimming and J lost 5 bases; unmatched junction nucleotides: 5. Germline lookup yields CDR1 LGHNA and CDR2 YNFKEQ. The CDR3 is CASSQDQRERETQYF. The CDR3 DNA sequence: TGTGCCAGCAGCCAAGACCAGCGGGAGAGGGAGACCCAGTACTTC.

V and J are TRBV10-2 and TRBJ2-4; D is perhaps TRBD1 (5 bases). The V end lost 8 bases, the J end lost 7 bases, and 12 bases lay between the germline ends. The CDR3 has 12 amino acids. The V gene's germline CDR1 is WSHSY and CDR2 SAAADI. CDR3 in amino acids: CASGAGLNIQYF. In nucleotides, the CDR3 is TGCGCCAGCGGGGCAGGGTTGAACATTCAGTACTTC.

The chain combines TRBV7-3 with TRBJ2-1, with 8 bases identical to TRBD2. The CDR3 runs to 15 residues. V dropped 5 bases and J dropped 5; count of bases not matched to a gene: 8. Germline V CDR1 and CDR2: SGHTA, FQGTGA. CDR3 nucleotide sequence: TGTGCCAGCAGCACTGGGACTAGTCGGCACAATGAGCAGTTCTTC. It specifies CASSTGTSRHNEQFF.

This chain links TRBV3-1 (or the pseudogene TRBV3-2) with TRBJ2-3; no clear D gene. The germline V gene encodes CDR1 LGHDT and CDR2 YNNKEL (reference sequence). With 6 bases removed from V and 1 base from J, the gap between germline ends came to 8 bases. The CDR3 has 13 amino acids. In DNA form, the CDR3 reads TGTGCCAGCAGTCCCGTCCGCACAGATACGCAGTATTTT. It is translated as CASSPVRTDTQYF.

A few counts support this clone. The CDR3 spells CASSIRRQGPYQPQHF. DNA for the CDR3: TGTGCCAGTAGTATCCGTCGACAGGGGCCTTATCAGCCCCAGCATTTT. The chain links TRBV19 to TRBJ1-5, with TRBD1 identical over 8 bases. Germline assignment: CDR1 LNHDA and CDR2 SQIVND (reference sequence). The CDR3 totals 16 residues. Trimming removed 3 bases from V and 5 bases from J; junction bases left unmatched: 9.

This chain joins TRBV19 and TRBJ1-1; D perhaps matches TRBD1 (6 bases). V lost 4 bases and J lost 0, with 9 bases in between. Germline V gives CDR1 LNHDA, CDR2 SQIVND (reference sequence). This CDR3 contains 14 residues. The DNA of the CDR3 is TGTGCCAGTAGTACCAGGGGCCTGAACACTGAAGCTTTCTTT. Its protein product is CASSTRGLNTEAFF.

The chain uses TRBV30 and TRBJ1-2, with 10 bases lining up with TRBD1. Germline CDR1 reads GTSNPN; CDR2 reads SVGIG (reference sequence). V was pared by 2 bases and J by 5 bases, with 5 bases of the junction left unmatched. This CDR3 comprises 14 residues. CDR3 bases: TGTGCCTGGAGTTGGACGGACAGGGGGTATGGCTACACCTTC. This codes for CAWSWTDRGYGYTF.